Following are 18 T cell receptor beta chains from one sample sequenced in a study of shared clonotypes between healthy human individuals (dated by TCRdb to about 2020). Libraries were made using the immunoSEQ multiplex PCR assay. As stored in TCRdb, this immuneACCESS dataset retains in-frame rearrangements with V and J assigned. A fraction of the clones does not appear; measured against another copy, unresolved V genes explain less than half of the discrepancy, and the remainder lacks a known reason. The sample table records a few million clones; roughly 93% of these occur just once. Clones ranked in the top ten supply about 0.39% of the sample. The source material was naive CD4+ T cells from PBMCs. The cell subset or site label of this sample denotes: CD45RA+ positively selected. The source of these receptors is a man aged 18-30 years in good health. Some clones in this sample may be carry-over from other donors' samples.

The gene calls are TRBV28 and TRBJ2-7; the D gene is possibly TRBD1 (7 bases). The CDR3 extends over 13 amino acids. The V end was cut by 5 bases, the J end by 2 bases, with 10 bases between. Germline CDR1 is MDHEN and CDR2 is SYDVKM. CDR3 sequence: CASSGGTAYEQYF. The DNA of the CDR3 is TGTGCCAGCAGTGGAGGGACAGCCTACGAGCAGTACTTC.

The chain combines TRBV2 with TRBJ1-5; D not certain. Trimming removed 3 bases at V and 3 bases at J, with 9 bases between. The length of the CDR3 is 14 residues. Germline V gene data show CDR1 as SNHLY and CDR2 as FYNNEI. CDR3 sequence reads: CASSDAISNQPQHF. For the CDR3, the DNA is TGTGCCAGCAGTGATGCGATCTCCAATCAGCCCCAGCATTTT.

This sequence joins TRBV30 and TRBJ2-2; D not resolved. Trimming shortened V by 5 bases and J by 1 base, and 8 bases separated the two germline ends. Germline V CDR1 and CDR2: GTSNPN, SVGIG (reference sequence). This CDR3 comprises 13 residues. This CDR3 is CAWSQQNTGELFF. The CDR3 bases are TGTGCCTGGTCACAGCAGAACACCGGGGAGCTGTTTTTT.

V and J are TRBV6-1 and TRBJ1-2; TRBD1 matches at 11 bases. V dropped 3 bases and J dropped 4; count of bases not matched to a gene: 16. The CDR3 loop spans 19 amino acids. Germline lookup yields CDR1 MNHNS and CDR2 SASEGT. The CDR3 reads CASSDLSWDRGGLGYGYTF. CDR3 nucleotides: TGTGCCAGCAGTGACTTAAGTTGGGACAGGGGGGGACTGGGCTATGGCTACACCTTC.

J is TRBJ1-2 and V is TRBV19, with D tentatively TRBD1 (5 bases). The V gene lost 8 bases and the J gene lost 4 bases, with 11 bases spanning the gap. This CDR3 region has 12 residues. Germline V gene sequence: CDR1 LNHDA, CDR2 SQIVND (reference sequence). The CDR3 DNA reads TGTGCCAGTGCTGGGACGGTCTATGGCTACACCTTC. Amino acids: CASAGTVYGYTF.

As for this clone: Other DNA sequences in this sample translate to the same CDR3. The chain recombines TRBV7-2 with TRBJ1-1; no clear D gene. Germline assignment: CDR1 SGHTA and CDR2 FQGNSA. V lost 1 base, J lost 6 bases, and 6 bases lay in between. This CDR3 is 12 amino acids long. In DNA form, the CDR3 reads TGTGCCAGCAGCTTAGGGCAATCTGAAGCTTTCTTT. Its translation: CASSLGQSEAFF.

This clone occurred once. The chain carries TRBV7-9 and TRBJ2-3; 8 nucleotides agree with TRBD2. This CDR3 spans 15 amino acids. Losses at the gene ends were 5 bases for V and 3 bases for J; bases not matched to a gene: 7. Germline V gene data show CDR1 as SEHNR and CDR2 as FQNEAQ (reference sequence). CDR3 nucleotide sequence: TGTGCCAGCAGCCTGACGAGCGGGAGAACAGATACGCAGTATTTT. This sequence encodes CASSLTSGRTDTQYF. Using reference TRBV7-9 and TRBJ2-3 for the parts outside the CDR3, the full variable domain is DTGVSQNPRHKITKRGQNVTFRCDPISEHNRLYWYRQTLGQGPEFLTYFQNEAQLEKSRLLSDRFSAERPKGSFSTLEIQRTEQGDSAMYLCASSLTSGRTDTQYFGPGTRLTVL.

The CDR3 protein is CASSVESDPGTEAFF. CDR3 bases: TGTGCCAGCAGCGTAGAAAGTGATCCGGGCACTGAAGCTTTCTTT. The gene calls are TRBV9 and TRBJ1-1, with D uncertain. The germline V gene encodes CDR1 SGDLS and CDR2 YYNGEE. CDR3 length equals 15 residues. The ends were cut back, 0 bases at V and 4 bases at J, with 13 bases in the middle.

V gene TRBV6-6 combines with J gene TRBJ1-1; TRBD1 matches 11 bases. V dropped 6 bases and J dropped 3; count of bases not matched to a gene: 9. Germline CDR1 and CDR2: MNHNY and SVGAGI (reference sequence). CDR3 length: 16 amino acids. The DNA of the CDR3 is TGTGCCAGCAGAACCCGGGACAGGGGGATGGACACTGAAGCTTTCTTT. It translates to CASRTRDRGMDTEAFF.

With respect to this clone: Other DNA sequences in this specimen translate into the identical CDR3. The V gene is TRBV5-1, the J gene TRBJ2-3; 8 bases are a match to TRBD1. Looked up from germline, CDR1 is SGHRS and CDR2 is YFSETQ. The CDR3 is made up of 14 amino acids. Trimming at V came to 5 bases and at J to 3 bases, leaving 5 bases not matched to a gene. CDR3 sequence: CASRLTGATDTQYF. CDR3 sequence (DNA): TGCGCCAGCAGATTGACAGGGGCGACAGATACGCAGTATTTT.

V gene TRBV28 combines with J gene TRBJ2-7; 7 positions agree with TRBD2. CDR3 size: 16 residues. V lost 5 bases, J lost 3 bases, and 13 bases stayed unmatched. Germline-derived CDR1 and CDR2 are MDHEN and SYDVKM. The CDR3 DNA is TGTGCCAGCAGTCCCCGCGGGCGCGGGAGTGTCTACGAGCAGTACTTC. It codes for CASSPRGRGSVYEQYF.

Concerning this clone: At one boundary the junction diverges from the germline segment, which might be a read error. The chain has TRBV28 and TRBJ1-2; TRBD1 might be the D (5 bases). The V gene's germline CDR1 is MDHEN and CDR2 SYDVKM. The CDR3 totals 14 residues. Written as DNA, the CDR3 is TGTGCGAGCACTGGGGCAGCAGCTAACTATGGCTACACCTTC. The encoded protein is CASTGAAANYGYTF.

The chain uses TRBV12-5 and TRBJ2-2, with D uncertain. Germline V gene lookup returns CDR1 LGHNT and CDR2 FRNRAP. The V end lost 6 bases, the J end lost 7 bases, and 18 bases lay between the germline ends. This CDR3 region has 15 residues. The CDR3 DNA reads as TGTGCTAGTGGCCCTGGGTGGGGTCGTAGCGGGGAGCTGTTTTTT. Its translation is CASGPGWGRSGELFF. The entire variable domain, with the rest obtained from reference TRBV12-5 and TRBJ2-2, is as follows: DARVTQTPRHKVTEMGQEVTMRCQPILGHNTVFWYRQTMMQGLELLAYFRNRAPLDDSGMPKDRFSAEMPDATLATLKIQPSEPRDSAVYFCASGPGWGRSGELFFGEGSRLTVL.

The V and J genes are TRBV18 and TRBJ2-2; TRBD1 agrees at 8 bases. The V gene's germline CDR1 is KGHSH and CDR2 LQKENI. CDR3 length equals 17 residues. V was pared by 3 bases and J by 6 bases, with 12 bases of the junction left unmatched. CDR3 in amino acids: CASSPFLGQADPGELFF. Here the CDR3 DNA reads TGTGCCAGCTCACCCTTTCTGGGACAGGCAGATCCCGGGGAGCTGTTTTTT.

The chain has TRBV6-5 and TRBJ1-1; 10 nucleotides line up with TRBD1. Germline CDR1 reads MNHEY; CDR2 reads SVGAGI. CDR3 length: 15 residues. J gave up 6 bases and V 6 bases, and 10 bases lay outside the gene matches. CDR3 DNA sequence: TGTGCCAGCAGACGTCCGCGACAGGGGGCCTCTGAAGCTTTCTTT. Its protein is CASRRPRQGASEAFF.

As regards this clone: Other DNA sequences in the sample encode the same CDR3. The V call is TRBV9, the J call TRBJ2-5; D not resolved. Trimming left V 0 bases short and J 1 base short, with 7 bases between. Germline values: CDR1 SGDLS, CDR2 YYNGEE. The CDR3 totals 14 residues. Here the CDR3 DNA reads TGTGCCAGCAGCGTAGGCACCGTCCAAGAGACCCAGTACTTC. Translating it yields CASSVGTVQETQYF.

As regards this clone: Germline is not matched at one junction end, which may reflect a read error. The genes are TRBV29-1 and TRBJ2-7; weak D call: TRBD2 (5 bases). This CDR3 region has 14 residues. CDR1 and CDR2 (germline): SQVTM, ANQGSEA. CDR3 loop: CSVGMEAYRPPENF. CDR3 DNA: TGCAGCGTTGGAATGGAGGCTTATCGCCCCCCCGAGAACTTC.

The chain joins TRBV29-1 to TRBJ1-4; 10 bases line up with TRBD1. Trimming took 7 bases from V and 2 from J; bases not matched to a gene: 7. The CDR3 length is 15 residues. Germline CDR1 is SQVTM and CDR2 is ANQGSEA. The CDR3 DNA reads as TGCAGCGCGACAGGGGGCGATTCTACTAATGAAAAACTGTTTTTT. As protein: CSATGGDSTNEKLFF.